The entry below gives a single T cell receptor (beta chain) sequence along with its context. What it recognizes is unknown. This sample was taken from a study of T cell responses to AZD1222 COVID-19 vaccine. The method was immunoSEQ multiplex PCR; TCRdb's version includes in-frame clones alone and lacks a portion of them. The sample lists roughly 85,000 clones; 90% were seen once. The CDR3 contains 14 residues. V shed 7 bases and J shed 0 bases, with 12 bases lying between them. Germline V CDR1 and CDR2: LNHDA, SQIVND (reference sequence). Regarding the study as a whole: Spike regions recognized by vaccine-associated CD4 TCRs spanned the protein, led by 160-218 and 743-854. Nearly half of spike-specific TCRs reportedly target unmutated variant regions.

This chain joins TRBV19 and TRBJ1-1, with D perhaps matching TRBD1 (5 bases). The TCR sequence derives from an adult who received the AZD1222 COVID-19 vaccine. This specimen was peripheral blood, taken 28 days after the second AZD1222 dose. The CDR3 loop is CASMYGRVNTEAFF. Written as DNA, the CDR3 is TGTGCCAGTATGTACGGCAGGGTGAACACTGAAGCTTTCTTT.